This TCR beta chain was captured by sequencing in a study of cytomegalovirus exposure and HLA in healthy donors. Study-level results: Judged likely to be a sequencing artifact was a cluster of highly shared sequence variants.

The sample holds a few counts of this clone. Its antigen is still unknown. This CDR3 is 14 amino acids long. Per germline, CDR1 LNHNV and CDR2 YYDKDF (reference sequence). V was pared by 4 bases and J by 8 bases, with 9 bases of the junction left unmatched. Researchers ran the PCR with 60 Vbeta and 13 Jbeta primers. Here immunoSEQ multiplex PCR was the method, and the copy in TCRdb shows in-frame clones only, minus some. This table holds about 130,000 clones, 79% found once. The sequenced material came from PBMCs. V is TRBV15 and J is TRBJ1-2; 8 nucleotides match TRBD1. The clonotype originates from a middle-aged man in good health and CMV-seropositive. CDR3 residues: CATSTGDRLLGYTF. The CDR3 nucleotides read TGTGCCACCAGCACCGGGGACAGGCTGCTGGGCTACACCTTC.